The T cell receptor (beta chain) described here comes from a study of T cell responses to AZD1222 COVID-19 vaccine. Sequencing used immunoSEQ multiplex PCR; TCRdb keeps in-frame clones, though not all of them. The sample comprises some 150,000 clones, 90% to 95% of which are singletons, and more than 1.3% rests with the top ten. The CDR3 is made up of 13 amino acids. The V end lost 2 bases, the J end lost 11 bases, and 14 bases lay between the germline ends. Germline CDR1 reads SGHTS; CDR2 reads YDEGEE. The sample was peripheral blood, taken 28 days after the second AZD1222 dose. The chain employs TRBV5-8 and TRBJ1-5; the D gene is possibly TRBD1 (6 bases). The receptor comes from an adult who received the AZD1222 COVID-19 vaccine. The DNA of the CDR3 is TGTGCCAGCAGCTTAGCGGGGGCGGGTGCCCAGCATTTT. It yields the protein CASSLAGAGAQHF.